The 18 T cell receptor beta chains in this list originate from one sample, sequenced in a study of beta chain features in type 1 diabetes. Study-level points and caveats: Moderate but significant shortening of TCRB CDR3s was recorded in all four CD4+ subsets from Type 1 diabetes patients.

These receptors' targets are unknown. The sequenced template was cDNA made from the entire isolated RNA. Here immunoSEQ multiplex PCR was the method, and the copy in TCRdb shows in-frame clones only, minus some. Of approximately 20,000 clones listed, around 57% are singletons. Sequencing was carried out using stem cell memory CD4+ T cells from blood. These receptor sequences come from a man in his late teens or twenties with type 1 diabetes.

The chain couples TRBV4-3 to TRBJ2-5; tentatively, D is TRBD1 (6 bases). This CDR3 region has 15 residues. Per germline, CDR1 LGHNA and CDR2 YSLEER. V lost 4 bases, J lost 2 bases, and 14 bases lay in between. The CDR3 region is CASSPGASGQETQYF. Here the CDR3 DNA reads TGCGCCAGCAGCCCAGGGGCGAGCGGTCAAGAGACCCAGTACTTC.

CDR3 nucleotide sequence: TGTGCCAGCAGCTTAATCAGGGGAGACACTGAAGCTTTCTTT. This gives the protein CASSLIRGDTEAFF. The chain is built from TRBV7-9 and TRBJ1-1; TRBD1 is a possible D gene (6 bases). The CDR3 consists of 14 residues. Germline V gives CDR1 SEHNR, CDR2 FQNEAQ (reference sequence). Trimming took off 2 bases at V and 3 bases at J, with 10 bases between the two ends.

J is TRBJ1-2 and V is TRBV28; D uncertain. From germline, CDR1 is MDHEN and CDR2 SYDVKM. This CDR3 contains 16 residues. V lost 5 bases and J 6 bases, leaving 22 bases between the germline ends. The CDR3 region has the DNA TGTGCCAGCAGTCCCGCCGGGGTTCGATTGAATAATGGCTACACCTTC. Translating gives CASSPAGVRLNNGYTF.

The rearrangement links TRBV5-4 to TRBJ2-3, with TRBD2 identical over 8 bases. The J segment lost 3 bases and the V segment lost 6 bases, leaving 9 bases of the junction unmatched. This CDR3 is built from 15 residues. Germline-derived CDR1 and CDR2 are SGHNT and YYREEE (reference sequence). DNA of the CDR3: TGTGCCAGCACCAATCCTAGCGGGCTTACAGATACGCAGTATTTT. Protein: CASTNPSGLTDTQYF.

V gene TRBV4-3 combines with J gene TRBJ1-1, with TRBD1 as a possible D gene (5 bases). The CDR3 is 16 amino acids. The germline V and J ends were trimmed by 1 base and 7 bases, with 19 bases remaining between them. The V gene's germline CDR1 is LGHNA and CDR2 YSLEER. The CDR3 DNA follows: TGCGCCAGCAGCCAAGCCACCCTGTTGGGGGGTGATGAAGCTTTCTTT. Translation gives CASSQATLLGGDEAFF.

Only a few counts were recorded for this clone. The chain is built from TRBV27 and TRBJ2-7; D perhaps matches TRBD1 (6 bases). Trimming removed 1 base at V and 7 bases at J, with 17 bases between. Germline V gene sequence: CDR1 MNHEY, CDR2 SMNVEV (reference sequence). CDR3 length: 15 residues. The CDR3 loop is CASSLFQGFGGEQYF. CDR3 DNA: TGTGCCAGCAGTTTATTCCAGGGGTTCGGTGGAGAGCAGTACTTC.

The chain has TRBV9 and TRBJ2-7; 11 bases align to TRBD1. Germline CDR1 is SGDLS and CDR2 is YYNGEE. After removal of 3 bases from V and 7 bases from J, the junction contained 6 bases not matched to a gene. This CDR3 comprises 14 residues. CDR3 nucleotide sequence: TGTGCCAGCAGCGCGGGACAGGGGGTGAGGGAGCAGTACTTC. Translated: CASSAGQGVREQYF.

J is TRBJ1-3 and V is TRBV30; D gene unclear. The V gene's germline CDR1 is GTSNPN and CDR2 SVGIG (reference sequence). V lost 4 bases, J lost 4 bases, and 8 bases lay in between. This CDR3 is 12 amino acids long. The CDR3 DNA sequence: TGTGCCTGGATCCCCTCGGGAAACACCATATATTTT. This sequence encodes CAWIPSGNTIYF.

This chain joins TRBV5-1 and TRBJ1-2; no firm D call. V was clipped by 5 bases and J by 3 bases, with 17 bases between them. Germline loops: CDR1 SGHRS, CDR2 YFSETQ. This CDR3 is built from 15 residues. The CDR3 is CASRSLVSWDYGYTF. For the CDR3, the DNA is TGCGCCAGCAGATCCCTAGTTTCTTGGGACTATGGCTACACCTTC. Using reference TRBV5-1 and TRBJ1-2 for the parts outside the CDR3, the full variable domain is KAGVTQTPRYLIKTRGQQVTLSCSPISGHRSVSWYQQTPGQGLQFLFEYFSETQRNKGNFPGRFSGRQFSNSRSEMNVSTLELGDSALYLCASRSLVSWDYGYTFGSGTRLTVV.

This clone was detected a few times. One end of the junction varies from germline; a read error may be responsible. The chain employs TRBV28 and TRBJ2-7; TRBD2 is a possible D gene (5 bases). Per germline, CDR1 MDHEN and CDR2 SYDVKM. The CDR3 is 13 residues long. The DNA for the CDR3 is TGTGCCAGCACCACTGGGCAGGACTCACTCGTGATCTTC. Protein sequence: CASTTGQDSLVIF.

V usage is TRBV5-1 and J usage is TRBJ1-1; D remains ambiguous. The CDR3 consists of 14 residues. Trimming left V 2 bases short and J 5 bases short, with 13 bases between. From germline, CDR1 is SGHRS and CDR2 YFSETQ. CDR3 nucleotide sequence: TGCGCCAGCAGCTTAATGGAACCGGGGACTGAAGCTTTCTTT. It is translated as CASSLMEPGTEAFF. The whole variable domain, filled in from reference TRBV5-1 and TRBJ1-1, reads KAGVTQTPRYLIKTRGQQVTLSCSPISGHRSVSWYQQTPGQGLQFLFEYFSETQRNKGNFPGRFSGRQFSNSRSEMNVSTLELGDSALYLCASSLMEPGTEAFFGQGTRLTVV.

This chain connects TRBV9 to TRBJ2-7; TRBD1 matches at 7 bases. V dropped 0 bases and J dropped 2; count of bases not matched to a gene: 5. This CDR3 has 15 residues. Per germline, CDR1 SGDLS and CDR2 YYNGEE. CDR3 nucleotide sequence: TGTGCCAGCAGCGTAGCTCCGCAGGGGGCCTACGAGCAGTACTTC. Its translation is CASSVAPQGAYEQYF. Full variable domain (rest looked up from reference TRBV9 and TRBJ2-7): DSGVTQTPKHLITATGQRVTLRCSPRSGDLSVYWYQQSLDQGLQFLIQYYNGEERAKGNILERFSAQQFPDLHSELNLSSLELGDSALYFCASSVAPQGAYEQYFGPGTRLTVT.

This chain links TRBV5-4 with TRBJ2-3, with 10 bases aligning to TRBD2. The CDR3 has 20 amino acids. Trimming removed 0 bases from V and 2 bases from J; junction bases left unmatched: 15. The germline V gene encodes CDR1 SGHNT and CDR2 YYREEE (reference sequence). The chain's CDR3 is CASSLGWSSGRISSTDTQYF. The CDR3, as DNA: TGTGCCAGCAGCTTGGGTTGGAGTAGCGGGAGGATTTCCTCCACAGATACGCAGTATTTT. Together with reference TRBV5-4 and TRBJ2-3, the CDR3 gives the full variable domain: ETGVTQSPTHLIKTRGQQVTLRCSSQSGHNTVSWYQQALGQGPQFIFQYYREEENGRGNFPPRFSGLQFPNYSSELNVNALELDDSALYLCASSLGWSSGRISSTDTQYFGPGTRLTVL.

The chain is built from TRBV9 and TRBJ2-7, with TRBD1 matching over 10 bases. CDR1 SGDLS and CDR2 YYNGEE come from the germline V gene. The CDR3 totals 15 residues. V gave up 1 base and J gave up 5 bases; unmatched junction bases: 6. The DNA for the CDR3 is TGTGCCAGCAGCGTACAGACAGGGGGCCTTGACGAGCAGTACTTC. Its protein product is CASSVQTGGLDEQYF.

The V call is TRBV6-1, the J call TRBJ1-5; a possible D gene is TRBD1 (5 bases). Per the germline V gene, CDR1 is MNHNS and CDR2 is SASEGT. CDR3 length: 16 amino acids. The V end lost 4 bases, the J end lost 3 bases, and 16 bases lay between the germline ends. The CDR3 is CASSGSGARANQPQHF. CDR3 sequence (DNA): TGTGCCAGCAGTGGAAGTGGGGCCAGGGCCAATCAGCCCCAGCATTTT.

In DNA, the CDR3 is TGTGCCAGCAGCCAAGAGACAGGGGGAAACACCGGGGAGCTGTTTTTT. Translated: CASSQETGGNTGELFF. The V gene is TRBV4-2, the J gene TRBJ2-2, with 9 positions matching TRBD1. The CDR3 contains 16 residues. With V trimmed by 0 bases and J by 2 bases, 1 base remained unmatched. Germline loops: CDR1 LGHNA, CDR2 YNFKEQ.

V usage is TRBV9 and J usage is TRBJ2-1, with TRBD2 as a possible D gene (6 bases). V was clipped by 4 bases and J by 5 bases, with 10 bases between them. The V gene's germline CDR1 is SGDLS and CDR2 YYNGEE. CDR3 size: 13 residues. CDR3 nucleotide sequence: TGTGCCAGCAGCACAACGGGGGACAATGAGCAGTTCTTC. Amino acid sequence: CASSTTGDNEQFF.

The chain uses TRBV19 and TRBJ2-7, with 10 bases lining up with TRBD1. The CDR3 totals 14 residues. Trimming removed 7 bases from V and 5 bases from J; junction bases left unmatched: 8. CDR1 LNHDA and CDR2 SQIVND come from the germline V gene (reference sequence). The CDR3 region has the DNA TGTGCCAGTACCCGACAGGGGGCGGTGGACGAGCAGTACTTC. Protein: CASTRQGAVDEQYF.